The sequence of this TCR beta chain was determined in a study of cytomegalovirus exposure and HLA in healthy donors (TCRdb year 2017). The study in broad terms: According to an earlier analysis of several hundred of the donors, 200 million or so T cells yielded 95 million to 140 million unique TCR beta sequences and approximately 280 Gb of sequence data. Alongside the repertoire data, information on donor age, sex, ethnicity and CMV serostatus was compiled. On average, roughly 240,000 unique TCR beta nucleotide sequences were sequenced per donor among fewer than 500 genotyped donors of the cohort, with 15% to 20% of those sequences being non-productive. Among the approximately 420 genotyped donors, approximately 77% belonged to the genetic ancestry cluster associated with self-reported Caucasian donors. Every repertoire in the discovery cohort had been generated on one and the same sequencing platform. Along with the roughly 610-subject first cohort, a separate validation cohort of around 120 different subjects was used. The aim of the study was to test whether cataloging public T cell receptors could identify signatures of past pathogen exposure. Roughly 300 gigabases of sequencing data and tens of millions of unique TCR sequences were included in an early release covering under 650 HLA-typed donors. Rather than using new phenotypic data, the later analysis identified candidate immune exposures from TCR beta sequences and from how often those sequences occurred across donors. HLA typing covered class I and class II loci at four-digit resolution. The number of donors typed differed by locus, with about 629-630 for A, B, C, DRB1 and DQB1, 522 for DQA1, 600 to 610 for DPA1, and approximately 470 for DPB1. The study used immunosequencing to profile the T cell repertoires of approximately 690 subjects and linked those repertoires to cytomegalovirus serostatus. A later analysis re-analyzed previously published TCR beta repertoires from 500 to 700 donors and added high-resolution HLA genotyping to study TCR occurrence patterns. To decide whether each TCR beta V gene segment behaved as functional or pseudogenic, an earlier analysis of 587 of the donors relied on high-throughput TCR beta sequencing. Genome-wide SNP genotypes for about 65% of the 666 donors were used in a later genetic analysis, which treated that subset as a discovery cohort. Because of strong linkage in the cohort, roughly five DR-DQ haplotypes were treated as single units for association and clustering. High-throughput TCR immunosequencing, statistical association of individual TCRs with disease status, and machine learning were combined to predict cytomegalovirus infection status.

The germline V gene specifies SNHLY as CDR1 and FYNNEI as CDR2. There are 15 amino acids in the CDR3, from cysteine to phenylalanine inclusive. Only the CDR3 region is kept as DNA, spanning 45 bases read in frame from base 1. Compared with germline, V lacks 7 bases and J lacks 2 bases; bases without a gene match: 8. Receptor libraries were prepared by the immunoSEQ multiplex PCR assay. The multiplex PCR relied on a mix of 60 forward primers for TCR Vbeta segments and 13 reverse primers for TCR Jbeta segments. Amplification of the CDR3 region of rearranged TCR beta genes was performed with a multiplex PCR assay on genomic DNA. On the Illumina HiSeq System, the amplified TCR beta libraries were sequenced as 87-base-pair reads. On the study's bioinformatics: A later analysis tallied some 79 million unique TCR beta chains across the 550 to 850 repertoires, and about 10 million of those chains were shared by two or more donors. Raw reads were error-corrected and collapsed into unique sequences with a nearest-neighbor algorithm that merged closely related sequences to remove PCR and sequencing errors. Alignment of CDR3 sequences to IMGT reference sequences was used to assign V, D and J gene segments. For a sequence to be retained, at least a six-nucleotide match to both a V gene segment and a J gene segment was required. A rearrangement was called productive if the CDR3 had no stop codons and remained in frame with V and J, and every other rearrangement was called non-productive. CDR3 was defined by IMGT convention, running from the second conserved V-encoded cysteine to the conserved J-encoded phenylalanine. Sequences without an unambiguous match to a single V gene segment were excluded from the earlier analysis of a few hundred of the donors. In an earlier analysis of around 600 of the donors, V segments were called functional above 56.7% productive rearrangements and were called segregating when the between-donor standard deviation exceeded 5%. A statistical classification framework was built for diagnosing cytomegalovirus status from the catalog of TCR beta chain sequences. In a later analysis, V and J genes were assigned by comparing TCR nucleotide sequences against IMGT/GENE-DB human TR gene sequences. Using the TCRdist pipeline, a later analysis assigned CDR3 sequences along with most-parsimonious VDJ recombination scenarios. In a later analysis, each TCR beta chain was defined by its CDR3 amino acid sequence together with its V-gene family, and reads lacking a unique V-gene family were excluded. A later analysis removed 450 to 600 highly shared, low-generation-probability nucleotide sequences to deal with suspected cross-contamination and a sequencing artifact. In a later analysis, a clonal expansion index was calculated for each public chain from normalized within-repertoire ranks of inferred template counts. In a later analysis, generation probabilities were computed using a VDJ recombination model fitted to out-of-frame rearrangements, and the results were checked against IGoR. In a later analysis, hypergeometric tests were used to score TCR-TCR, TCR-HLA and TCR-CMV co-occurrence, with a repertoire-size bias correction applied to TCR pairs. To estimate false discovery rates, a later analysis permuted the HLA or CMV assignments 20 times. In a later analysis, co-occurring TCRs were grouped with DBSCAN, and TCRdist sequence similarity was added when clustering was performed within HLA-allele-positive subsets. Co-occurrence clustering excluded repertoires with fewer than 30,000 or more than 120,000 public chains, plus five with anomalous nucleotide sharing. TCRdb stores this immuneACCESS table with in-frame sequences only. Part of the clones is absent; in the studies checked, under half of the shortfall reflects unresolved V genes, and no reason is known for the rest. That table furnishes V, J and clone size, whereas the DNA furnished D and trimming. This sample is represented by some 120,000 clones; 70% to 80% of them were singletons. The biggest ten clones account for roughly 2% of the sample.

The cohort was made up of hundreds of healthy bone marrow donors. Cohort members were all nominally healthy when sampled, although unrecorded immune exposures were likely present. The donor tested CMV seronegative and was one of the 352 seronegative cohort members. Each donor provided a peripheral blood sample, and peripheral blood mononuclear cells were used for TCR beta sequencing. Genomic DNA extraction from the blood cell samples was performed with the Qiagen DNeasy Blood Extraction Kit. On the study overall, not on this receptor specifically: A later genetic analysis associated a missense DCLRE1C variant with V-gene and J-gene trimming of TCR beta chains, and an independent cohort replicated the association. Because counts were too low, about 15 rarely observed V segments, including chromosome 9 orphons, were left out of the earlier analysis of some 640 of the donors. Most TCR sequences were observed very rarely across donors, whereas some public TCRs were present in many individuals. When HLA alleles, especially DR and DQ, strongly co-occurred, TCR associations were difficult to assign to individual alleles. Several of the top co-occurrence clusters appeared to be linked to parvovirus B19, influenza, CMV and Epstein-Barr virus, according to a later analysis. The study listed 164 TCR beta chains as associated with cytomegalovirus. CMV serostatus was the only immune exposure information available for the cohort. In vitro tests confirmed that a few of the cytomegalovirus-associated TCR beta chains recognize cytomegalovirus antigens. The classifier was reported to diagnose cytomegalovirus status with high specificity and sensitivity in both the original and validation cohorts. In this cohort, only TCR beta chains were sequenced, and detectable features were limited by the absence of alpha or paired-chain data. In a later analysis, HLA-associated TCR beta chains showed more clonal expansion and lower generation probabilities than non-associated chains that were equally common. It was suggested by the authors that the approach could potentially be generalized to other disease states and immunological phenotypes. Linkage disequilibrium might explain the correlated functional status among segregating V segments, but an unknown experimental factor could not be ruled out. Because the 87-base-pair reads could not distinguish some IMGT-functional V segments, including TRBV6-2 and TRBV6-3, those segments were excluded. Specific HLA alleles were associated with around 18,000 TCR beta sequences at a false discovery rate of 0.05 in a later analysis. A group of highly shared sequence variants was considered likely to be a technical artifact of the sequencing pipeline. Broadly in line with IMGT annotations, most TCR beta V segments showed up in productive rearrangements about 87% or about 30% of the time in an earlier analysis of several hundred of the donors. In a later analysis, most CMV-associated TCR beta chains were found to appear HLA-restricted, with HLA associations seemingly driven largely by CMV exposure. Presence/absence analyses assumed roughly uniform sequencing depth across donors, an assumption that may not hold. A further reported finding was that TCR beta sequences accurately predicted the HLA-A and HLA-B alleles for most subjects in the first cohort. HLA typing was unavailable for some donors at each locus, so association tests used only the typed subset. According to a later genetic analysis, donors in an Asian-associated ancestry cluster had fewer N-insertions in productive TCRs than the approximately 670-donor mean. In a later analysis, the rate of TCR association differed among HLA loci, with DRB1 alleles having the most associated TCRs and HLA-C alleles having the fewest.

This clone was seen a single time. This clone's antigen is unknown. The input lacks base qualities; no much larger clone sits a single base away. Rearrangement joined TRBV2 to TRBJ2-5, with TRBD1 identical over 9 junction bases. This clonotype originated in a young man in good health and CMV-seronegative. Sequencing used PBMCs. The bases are TGTGCCAGCAAGGGACAGGGCCTCCCACAAGAGACCCAGTACTTC. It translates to CASKGQGLPQETQYF.